This TCR beta chain was retrieved from a study of shared clonotypes between healthy human individuals. General study results and limits: Clonotypes not shared had lower generation probabilities than those common to all four donors.

CDR1 and CDR2 (germline): SGHDN, FVKESK. CDR3 size: 14 residues. Between the trimmed V and J ends, which lost 1 base and 7 bases, there was a span of 11 bases. About this clone: Its antigen is as yet unknown.

Clones were sequenced by immunoSEQ multiplex PCR, and TCRdb holds only the in-frame ones, with some missing. The sample yields 1,100,000 or so clones, about four fifths seen once. This TCR derives from a man aged 18 to 30 in good health. Some clones in this sample may be carry-over from other donors' samples. This rearrangement joins TRBV14 to TRBJ1-5; D perhaps matches TRBD1 (5 bases). Input material: memory CD4+ T cells from PBMCs. Subset here: CD45RA-negative fraction. CDR3 nucleotides: TGTGCCAGCAGCCAAGGGGGGGTGGGCCAGCCCCAGCATTTT. Its translation is CASSQGGVGQPQHF. The full variable domain, with the rest looked up from reference TRBV14 and TRBJ1-5, is EAGVTQFPSHSVIEKGQTVTLRCDPISGHDNLYWYRRVMGKEIKFLLHFVKESKQDESGMPNNRFLAERTGGTYSTLKVQPAELEDSGVYFCASSQGGVGQPQHFGDGTRLSIL.